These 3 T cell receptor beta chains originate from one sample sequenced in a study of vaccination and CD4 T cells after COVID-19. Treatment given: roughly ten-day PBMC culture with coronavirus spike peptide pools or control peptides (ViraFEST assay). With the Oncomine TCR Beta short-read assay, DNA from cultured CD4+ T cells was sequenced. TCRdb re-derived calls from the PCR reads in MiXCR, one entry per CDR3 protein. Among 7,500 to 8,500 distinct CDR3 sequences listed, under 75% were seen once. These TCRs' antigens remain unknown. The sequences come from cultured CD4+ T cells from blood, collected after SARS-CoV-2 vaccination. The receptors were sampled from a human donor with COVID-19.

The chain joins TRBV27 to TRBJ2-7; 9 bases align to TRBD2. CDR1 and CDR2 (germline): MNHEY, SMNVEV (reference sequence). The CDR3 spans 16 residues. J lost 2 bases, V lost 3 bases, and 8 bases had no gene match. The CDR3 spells CASSFALSGGTYEQYF. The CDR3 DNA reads TGTGCCAGCAGTTTCGCACTTAGCGGGGGAACCTACGAGCAGTACTTC.

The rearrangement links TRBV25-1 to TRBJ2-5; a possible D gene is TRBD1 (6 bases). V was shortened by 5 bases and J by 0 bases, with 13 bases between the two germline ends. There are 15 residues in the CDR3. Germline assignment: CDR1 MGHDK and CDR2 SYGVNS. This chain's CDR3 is CASSSQGWDQETQYF. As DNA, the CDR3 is TGTGCCAGCAGTTCACAGGGATGGGACCAAGAGACCCAGTACTTC.

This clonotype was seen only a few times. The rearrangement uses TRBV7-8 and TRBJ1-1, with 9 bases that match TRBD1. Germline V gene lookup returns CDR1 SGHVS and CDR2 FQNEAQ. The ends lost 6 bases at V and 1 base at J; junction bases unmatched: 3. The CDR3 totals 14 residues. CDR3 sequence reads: CASSEDRGNTEAFF. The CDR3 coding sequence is TGTGCCAGCAGTGAGGACAGGGGGAACACTGAAGCTTTCTTT.